This record covers a single T cell receptor (beta chain). It was RNA transcripts that yielded the amplified TCR beta CDR3 regions. TCR CDR3 underwent first-round RT-PCR with the HTBI primer set. TCRdb fed the multiplex PCR reads into MiXCR, producing one record per CDR3 protein. The data show roughly 700,000 distinct CDR3 sequences, about 35% seen once. The V gene's germline CDR1 is SNHLY and CDR2 FYNNEI. The junction had 9 bases not matched to a gene; V was cut back by 5 bases and J by 3 bases. This CDR3 has 15 residues. The data stem from a study of T cells in Graves' hyperthyroidism and ophthalmopathy.

This sequence originates from a woman in her 40s with Graves' hyperthyroidism. Sequencing was done on a sample of blood. This chain uses TRBV2 with TRBJ2-5; 7 nucleotides match TRBD1. The CDR3 DNA follows: TGTGCCAGCAGTTACCCCCCTCAGGGGGAAGAGACCCAGTACTTC. This codes for CASSYPPQGEETQYF.